This TCR beta chain was observed in a study of T cell responses to AZD1222 COVID-19 vaccine. The CDR3 runs 16 residues. The germline gives CDR1 MGHRA, CDR2 YSYEKL. With 0 bases clipped from V and 4 bases from J, the junction kept 2 bases outside the gene matches. Some clones are missing from TCRdb's copy, which holds only in-frame ones; the method was immunoSEQ multiplex PCR. The sample yields about 94,000 clones, 85% seen once. The chain links TRBV4-1 to TRBJ2-1; 11 bases map to TRBD2. This sample comprised peripheral blood, obtained 28 days after the second AZD1222 dose. The clonotype originates from an adult who received the AZD1222 COVID-19 vaccine. The CDR3 loop reads CASSQEGTSGYNEQFF. The CDR3 bases are TGCGCCAGCAGCCAAGAGGGGACTAGCGGATACAATGAGCAGTTCTTC.